What follows is one T cell receptor (beta chain) and its context. The read stops 3 residues short of the end of the CDR3; the missing end is completed from the germline J gene. This CDR3 contains 13 residues. CDR1 is KGHSH and CDR2 is LQKENI in the germline V gene. Trimming took 1 base from V and 6 from J, leaving 8 bases between them. Related graft donors supplied nonmyeloablative bone marrow transplants, and mixed chimerism was transient. Unstimulated regulatory T cells (CD4+CD25+CD127-), CD4+CD25- non-regulatory cells, CD4 and CD8 cells were FACS-sorted from thawed PBMCs. Sequencing used immunoSEQ multiplex PCR; TCRdb keeps in-frame clones, though not all of them. The sample table includes 12,000 to 15,000 clones. This specimen belongs to a study of Tregs in tolerant kidney transplant recipients.

The V gene is TRBV18, the J gene TRBJ2-3; D may be TRBD1 or TRBD2 (5 bases each). This sequence originates from a human patient who received a combined kidney and bone marrow transplant. Some T cells may originate from the graft donor. The sequencing here drew on CD4+ T cells from blood (PBMCs), taken 12 months after the transplant. CDR3 DNA (partial): TGTGCCAGCTCACCACTAGGGGAGGATACG. Encoded protein: CASSPLGEDT. In full, the CDR3 reads CASSPLGEDTQYF. Full variable domain (outside the CDR3, taken from reference TRBV18 and TRBJ2-3): NAGVMQNPRHLVRRRGQEARLRCSPMKGHSHVYWYRQLPEEGLKFMVYLQKENIIDESGMPKERFSAEFPKEGPSILRIQQVVRGDSAAYFCASSPLGEDTQYFGPGTRLTVL.